Below are 30 T cell receptor beta chains sequenced from a single sample in a study of T cell responses to AZD1222 COVID-19 vaccine. Profiling relied on immunoSEQ multiplex PCR, and the TCRdb table lists in-frame clones only, not all of them. The table records 90,000 to 150,000 clones, around 90% of them present only once. The sample was peripheral blood, taken on day 0 of AZD1222 vaccination. Every receptor here comes from an adult in good health.

The chain combines TRBV9 with TRBJ1-2, with TRBD1 matching 9 bases. V was clipped by 7 bases and J by 4 bases; unmatched bases: 20. Germline CDR1 SGDLS, CDR2 YYNGEE. The CDR3 contains 18 residues. The CDR3 DNA is TGTGCCAGCGGCCACGGGTACGACAGGGGGGCCCGACGCTATGGCTACACCTTC. This codes for CASGHGYDRGARRYGYTF.

This chain links TRBV14 with TRBJ1-1; no clear D. Germline-derived CDR1 and CDR2 are SGHDN and FVKESK. Trimming cost V 4 bases and J 3 bases, with 12 bases left between them. CDR3 length equals 14 residues. The CDR3 bases are TGTGCCAGCAGCCGGCAGAACGGGTACACTGAAGCTTTCTTT. Protein product: CASSRQNGYTEAFF.

V usage is TRBV25-1 and J usage is TRBJ2-5; D remains unclear. This CDR3 is built from 14 residues. The germline gives CDR1 MGHDK, CDR2 SYGVNS. Trimming took 3 bases from V and 1 from J, leaving 9 bases between them. The CDR3 DNA follows: TGTGCCAGCAGTGATGTAGCAGCCCAAGAGACCCAGTACTTC. Translating it yields CASSDVAAQETQYF.

The DNA for the CDR3 is TGCAGCGCCAGGGGATCCGGGGAGCTGTTTTTT. The encoded protein is CSARGSGELFF. The genes are TRBV29-1 and TRBJ2-2, with D maybe TRBD1 (6 bases). V lost 7 bases and J lost 6, with 9 bases in between. Germline-derived CDR1 and CDR2 are SQVTM and ANQGSEA. This CDR3 is 11 amino acids long.

The chain links TRBV2 to TRBJ1-2; 7 nucleotides agree with TRBD1. V lost 4 bases to trimming and J lost 6 bases; unmatched junction nucleotides: 8. Germline V gene data show CDR1 as SNHLY and CDR2 as FYNNEI. This CDR3 spans 14 amino acids. The DNA for the CDR3 is TGTGCCAGCAGTGCTCAGGGGGACGGTGATGGCTACACCTTC. Residues: CASSAQGDGDGYTF.

The chain recombines TRBV2 with TRBJ2-7; 7 nucleotides match TRBD2. The CDR3 is 14 amino acids. The trim removed 8 bases at V and 6 bases at J, leaving 13 bases unmatched. Germline-derived CDR1 and CDR2 are SNHLY and FYNNEI. The CDR3 DNA is TGTGCCAGCGGGGGAGGGTCATCGGCTCGCGAGCAGTACTTC. This codes for CASGGGSSAREQYF.

V is TRBV7-9 and J is TRBJ2-3; 10 bases align to TRBD2. Trimming at V came to 5 bases and at J to 4 bases, leaving 9 bases not matched to a gene. Per germline, CDR1 SEHNR and CDR2 FQNEAQ (reference sequence). This CDR3 is 16 amino acids long. Here the CDR3 reads CASSPRTSGVSDTQYF. CDR3 nucleotide sequence: TGTGCCAGCAGCCCCCGCACTAGCGGGGTCTCAGATACGCAGTATTTT.

This chain joins TRBV15 and TRBJ2-2; 9 bases match TRBD2. The V gene end was trimmed by 10 bases and the J gene end by 2 bases; junction bases not matched to a gene: 11. The V gene's germline CDR1 is LNHNV and CDR2 YYDKDF (reference sequence). The CDR3 length is 16 residues. The CDR3 is CAIPRAGGSNTGELFF. The CDR3 DNA is TGTGCCATCCCCAGAGCGGGGGGCTCCAACACCGGGGAGCTGTTTTTT.

V is TRBV27 and J is TRBJ1-1, with D perhaps matching TRBD1 (6 bases). The CDR3 totals 14 residues. Germline V gene data show CDR1 as MNHEY and CDR2 as SMNVEV (reference sequence). The V and J ends lost 2 bases and 2 bases respectively, with 9 bases between them. The CDR3: CASSLRGINTEAFF. CDR3 sequence (DNA): TGTGCCAGCAGTTTAAGGGGGATTAACACTGAAGCTTTCTTT.

The rearrangement links TRBV5-4 to TRBJ2-4; a weak D match, TRBD1 (5 bases). Per germline, CDR1 SGHNT and CDR2 YYREEE (reference sequence). The CDR3 contains 15 residues. Trimming removed 3 bases from V and 7 bases from J, with 17 bases in between. CDR3 sequence (DNA): TGTGCCAGCAGCTCCCAGACAGTACCGAGGAACATTCAGTACTTC. Its translation: CASSSQTVPRNIQYF. Together with reference TRBV5-4 and TRBJ2-4, the CDR3 gives the full variable domain: ETGVTQSPTHLIKTRGQQVTLRCSSQSGHNTVSWYQQALGQGPQFIFQYYREEENGRGNFPPRFSGLQFPNYSSELNVNALELDDSALYLCASSSQTVPRNIQYFGAGTRLSVL.

The chain has TRBV5-4 and TRBJ1-1; tentatively, D is TRBD1 (5 bases). Germline-derived CDR1 and CDR2 are SGHNT and YYREEE (reference sequence). This CDR3 has 12 residues. The V end was cut by 0 bases, the J end by 5 bases, with 5 bases between. The CDR3 DNA reads as TGTGCCAGCAGCTTGGAGGGGACTGAAGCTTTCTTT. Amino acid sequence: CASSLEGTEAFF.

This CDR3 reads CASSQRGAAGTGELFF. Written as DNA, the CDR3 is TGTGCCAGCAGCCAGCGGGGGGCGGCGGGCACCGGGGAGCTGTTTTTT. The V gene is TRBV5-5, the J gene TRBJ2-2; 9 bases agree with TRBD2. In germline, CDR1 is SGHKS, CDR2 YYEKEE (reference sequence). The CDR3 extends over 16 amino acids. The V gene end was trimmed by 4 bases and the J gene end by 4 bases; junction bases not matched to a gene: 8. Looking up the rest from reference TRBV5-5 and TRBJ2-2 gives the full variable domain: DAGVTQSPTHLIKTRGQQVTLRCSPISGHKSVSWYQQVLGQGPQFIFQYYEKEERGRGNFPDRFSARQFPNYSSELNVNALLLGDSALYLCASSQRGAAGTGELFFGEGSRLTVL.

The chain has TRBV27 and TRBJ1-2, with TRBD1 as a possible D gene (5 bases). This CDR3 region has 17 residues. The germline V gene encodes CDR1 MNHEY and CDR2 SMNVEV (reference sequence). V was trimmed by 2 bases and J by 5 bases, leaving 21 bases between them. CDR3 DNA: TGTGCCAGCAGTTTACAGGGTGAGGGGATACCACCGTATGGCTACACCTTC. Encoded protein: CASSLQGEGIPPYGYTF.

The genes are TRBV5-1 and TRBJ1-2; D gene ambiguous. Germline CDR1 is SGHRS and CDR2 is YFSETQ. Trimming left V 4 bases short and J 3 bases short, with 7 bases between. The CDR3 runs to 12 residues. CDR3 nucleotide sequence: TGCGCCAGCAGCCTGGAGGACTATGGCTACACCTTC. It is translated as CASSLEDYGYTF.

This clone came up a few times. This sequence joins TRBV29-1 and TRBJ1-3; D is uncertain. V gave up 3 bases and J gave up 3 bases, with 6 bases separating them. The CDR3 is 12 amino acids. Germline assignment: CDR1 SQVTM and CDR2 ANQGSEA. Here the CDR3 reads CSVDTVGNTIYF. CDR3 nucleotides: TGCAGCGTTGATACGGTTGGAAACACCATATATTTT.

The chain is built from TRBV2 and TRBJ1-1; no definite D call. CDR3 length: 12 amino acids. Trimming stripped 5 bases from V and 4 bases from J, with 8 bases between. The germline gives CDR1 SNHLY, CDR2 FYNNEI. The CDR3 sequence: CASSFRSTEAFF. The CDR3, as DNA: TGTGCCAGCAGTTTCCGGAGCACTGAAGCTTTCTTT. The whole variable domain, filled in from reference TRBV2 and TRBJ1-1, reads EPEVTQTPSHQVTQMGQEVILRCVPISNHLYFYWYRQILGQKVEFLVSFYNNEISEKSEIFDDQFSVERPDGSNFTLKIRSTKLEDSAMYFCASSFRSTEAFFGQGTRLTVV.

The CDR3 DNA sequence: TGTGCCAGCAGCTATACAGGGATGAACACTGAAGCTTTCTTT. It translates to CASSYTGMNTEAFF. The chain has TRBV7-2 and TRBJ1-1, with D perhaps matching TRBD1 (6 bases). V lost 4 bases, J lost 0 bases, and 9 bases lay in between. The CDR3 is 14 residues long. Germline-derived CDR1 and CDR2 are SGHTA and FQGNSA.

J is TRBJ1-2 and V is TRBV11-2; 7 bases line up with TRBD1. The CDR3 covers 13 residues. Trimming removed 0 bases from V and 8 bases from J; junction bases left unmatched: 3. The germline V gene encodes CDR1 SGHAT and CDR2 FQNNGV. CDR3 region: CASSLEGGQGYTF. CDR3 DNA: TGTGCCAGCAGCTTAGAAGGGGGCCAGGGCTACACCTTC.

The chain employs TRBV24-1 and TRBJ1-2; no clear D gene. Germline V gives CDR1 KGHDR, CDR2 SFDVKD. The CDR3 loop spans 15 amino acids. V lost 4 bases and J lost 1, with 12 bases in between. The CDR3 DNA sequence: TGTGCCACCAGTGACGGCACCACCATTAACTATGGCTACACCTTC. Its translation: CATSDGTTINYGYTF.

The rearrangement uses TRBV19 and TRBJ2-1; TRBD2 matches at 11 bases. V was clipped by 6 bases and J by 7 bases; unmatched bases: 8. Germline V gene data show CDR1 as LNHDA and CDR2 as SQIVND (reference sequence). This CDR3 region has 15 residues. Here the CDR3 reads CASRTTSGRRNEQFF. The DNA for the CDR3 is TGTGCCAGTAGGACCACTAGCGGGAGAAGGAATGAGCAGTTCTTC.

The chain recombines TRBV4-1 with TRBJ1-2; 7 bases agree with TRBD1. V trimming: 0 bases; J trimming: 1 base; junction bases outside the gene matches: 2. The CDR3 runs to 15 residues. Germline V gene data show CDR1 as MGHRA and CDR2 as YSYEKL. This CDR3 is CASSQDQGVNYGYTF. In nucleotides, the CDR3 is TGCGCCAGCAGCCAAGATCAGGGGGTTAACTATGGCTACACCTTC.

The chain couples TRBV7-9 to TRBJ2-7, with D possibly called TRBD1 or TRBD2 (6 bases each). Trimming took off 3 bases at V and 6 bases at J, with 15 bases between the two ends. The germline CDR1 and CDR2 sequences are SEHNR and FQNEAQ (reference sequence). This CDR3 has 14 amino acids. The CDR3 coding sequence is TGTGCCAGCAGCTTCACGGGGGCGGTTAGCGAGCAGTACTTC. Translating gives CASSFTGAVSEQYF.

This clone was seen just once. The V call is TRBV30, the J call TRBJ2-1; 7 nucleotides align to TRBD2. The CDR3 is made up of 14 amino acids. Trimming at V came to 2 bases and at J to 5 bases, leaving 6 bases not matched to a gene. Germline V CDR1 and CDR2: GTSNPN, SVGIG (reference sequence). CDR3 nucleotide sequence: TGTGCCTGGAGTAGCCAGCGGGGTAACAATGAGCAGTTCTTC. It specifies CAWSSQRGNNEQFF. Supplemented by reference TRBV30 and TRBJ2-1, the full variable domain reads SQTIHQWPATLVQPVGSPLSLECTVEGTSNPNLYWYRQAAGRGLQLLFYSVGIGQISSEVPQNLSASRPQDRQFILSSKKLLLSDSGFYLCAWSSQRGNNEQFFGPGTRLTVL.

CDR3 bases: TGTGCCAGCAGCCTCGGCAGGGGCGTCGATGGCTACACCTTC. Encoded protein: CASSLGRGVDGYTF. This chain uses TRBV3-1 (or the pseudogene TRBV3-2) with TRBJ1-2; D may be TRBD1 (6 bases). CDR3 size: 14 residues. V was pared by 4 bases and J by 6 bases, with 15 bases between. Germline V gives CDR1 LGHDT, CDR2 YNNKEL (reference sequence).

This clone was counted a few times. The chain recombines TRBV14 with TRBJ1-2; D might be TRBD1 (6 bases). Trimming took 2 bases from V and 8 from J, leaving 12 bases between them. Germline assignment: CDR1 SGHDN and CDR2 FVKESK. The CDR3 loop spans 13 amino acids. The CDR3, as DNA: TGTGCCAGCAGCCAACTCGACAGGAACGGCTACACCTTC. This gives the protein CASSQLDRNGYTF. Full variable domain (outside the CDR3, taken from reference TRBV14 and TRBJ1-2): EAGVTQFPSHSVIEKGQTVTLRCDPISGHDNLYWYRRVMGKEIKFLLHFVKESKQDESGMPNNRFLAERTGGTYSTLKVQPAELEDSGVYFCASSQLDRNGYTFGSGTRLTVV.

The rearrangement joins TRBV7-8 to TRBJ2-1; a weak D match, TRBD1 (6 bases). The V and J ends lost 5 bases and 5 bases respectively, with 22 bases between them. CDR1 is SGHVS and CDR2 is FQNEAQ in the germline V gene. The CDR3 extends over 17 amino acids. The CDR3 nucleotides are TGTGCCAGCAGCCCCTCGAAGAGGGCAGGGGCTAACAATGAGCAGTTCTTC. It yields the protein CASSPSKRAGANNEQFF.

This sequence joins TRBV7-9 and TRBJ1-1; weak D call: TRBD1 (5 bases). CDR3 length equals 15 residues. CDR1 and CDR2 (germline): SEHNR, FQNEAQ (reference sequence). Trimming removed 6 bases from V and 1 base from J, with 15 bases in between. CDR3 residues: CASSQWMGPNTEAFF. For the CDR3, the DNA is TGTGCCAGCAGTCAATGGATGGGGCCGAACACTGAAGCTTTCTTT.

The V gene is TRBV7-3, the J gene TRBJ2-1, with D unclear. The germline V gene has CDR1 SGHTA and CDR2 FQGTGA. This CDR3 contains 14 residues. The V end lost 5 bases, the J end lost 4 bases, and 12 bases lay between the germline ends. The CDR3 protein is CASSPLFRYNEQFF. The CDR3 DNA is TGTGCCAGCAGCCCTTTGTTCCGTTACAATGAGCAGTTCTTC.

This chain uses TRBV3-1 (or the pseudogene TRBV3-2) with TRBJ1-5; the D gene is possibly TRBD1 (5 bases). V lost 4 bases and J lost 1, with 5 bases in between. Germline CDR1 and CDR2: LGHDT and YNNKEL (reference sequence). The CDR3 covers 13 residues. CDR3 in amino acids: CASSRGSNQPQHF. The CDR3 bases are TGTGCCAGCAGCCGGGGGAGCAATCAGCCCCAGCATTTT.

The CDR3 here is CASSSTLASNSPLHF. The CDR3 DNA sequence: TGTGCCAGCAGTTCGACTCTAGCTTCAAATTCACCCCTCCACTTT. The gene calls are TRBV28 and TRBJ1-6; D unclear. Germline CDR1 MDHEN, CDR2 SYDVKM. The V end lost 4 bases, the J end lost 7 bases, and 14 bases lay between the germline ends. The CDR3 has 15 amino acids.